This note documents a single T cell receptor (beta chain) sequence. These data are taken from a study of blood T cell repertoires in COVID-19. The CDR3 has 14 amino acids. Germline assignment: CDR1 ENHRY and CDR2 SYGVKD. V was shortened by 4 bases and J by 1 base, with 10 bases between the two germline ends. TCRdb keeps only in-frame clones here, not all; method: immunoSEQ multiplex PCR. Of approximately 300,000 clones in the sample, 89% were seen once. The chain has TRBV10-3 and TRBJ1-1; D ambiguous. The TCR sequence derives from a man aged 18-30 years who had recovered from COVID-19. The source material was peripheral blood. The CDR3 DNA sequence: TGTGCCATCAGTGGCCCGGGGTCGAACACTGAAGCTTTCTTT. Encoded protein: CAISGPGSNTEAFF.